This entry features one TCR beta chain sequence. CDR1 is MGHRA and CDR2 is YSYEKL in the germline V gene. V dropped 1 base and J dropped 5 bases, with 12 bases sitting between them. CDR3 length: 14 amino acids. Participants came from about two dozen US areas, aged roughly 18 to 95 years. Cohorts were based on clinical histories the participants reported. This entry belongs to a study of blood T cell repertoires in COVID-19. At the level of the study: Donors of Cohort 3 who recovered were those that had two negative PCRs, clearance, or symptom resolution. Sites in the United States, Italy and Spain provided acute and convalescent COVID-19 samples.

Some clones are missing from TCRdb's copy, which holds only in-frame ones; the method was immunoSEQ multiplex PCR. Of about 400,000 clones listed, about 89% are singletons. The clonotype originates from a man aged 40-49 years in a cohort exposed to, infected with or recovered from COVID-19 (not recorded which). Material: PBMCs or T cells enriched from blood (not recorded which). This chain joins TRBV4-1 and TRBJ2-7, with D possibly TRBD1 on 6 matching bases. This chain's CDR3 is CASSQGQGHDEQYF. CDR3 nucleotides: TGCGCCAGCAGCCAAGGTCAGGGGCACGACGAGCAGTACTTC.